Listed here are 14 T cell receptor beta chains from one sample, sequenced in a study of blood T cells in healthy people across ages. The second PCR ran roughly 7 to 12 cycles with a sample-barcoded 5' primer and J-beta primers. TCRdb independently ran MiXCR on the 5' RACE reads; one entry per CDR3 protein. This table holds some 900,000 distinct CDR3 sequences, roughly 50% found once. Sequencing input: blood. Every receptor here comes from a man aged 30-40 years in good health.

The rearrangement links TRBV12-3 or TRBV12-4 to TRBJ2-3; possible D gene TRBD2, 6 bases. This CDR3 region has 14 residues. V dropped 6 bases and J dropped 4 bases, with 14 bases sitting between them. Written as DNA, the CDR3 is TGTGCCAGCAGCCCCGGGAGAGCGTCAGATACGCAGTATTTT. The encoded protein is CASSPGRASDTQYF.

A few counts support this clonotype. The J gene is TRBJ2-7, the V gene TRBV7-9, with D unclear. The CDR3 is 12 residues long. Trimming took 4 bases from V and 3 from J, leaving 7 bases between them. CDR1 SEHNR and CDR2 FQNEAQ come from the germline V gene (reference sequence). The CDR3 nucleotides read TGTGCCAGCAGCTCGGCCATCTACGAGCAGTACTTC. It codes for CASSSAIYEQYF. The full variable domain, with the rest looked up from reference TRBV7-9 and TRBJ2-7, is DTGVSQNPRHKITKRGQNVTFRCDPISEHNRLYWYRQTLGQGPEFLTYFQNEAQLEKSRLLSDRFSAERPKGSFSTLEIQRTEQGDSAMYLCASSSAIYEQYFGPGTRLTVT.

In regard to this clonotype: A junction end diverges from the germline sequence, so it may reflect a read error. This chain uses TRBV9 with TRBJ2-1; D remains unclear. Germline assignment: CDR1 SGDLS and CDR2 YYNGEE. The CDR3 runs 12 residues. The CDR3 DNA follows: TGTGCCAGCAGCGTAGGTCTGAATGAGCGGTTCTTC. Its translation: CASSVGLNERFF.

V is TRBV6-2 or TRBV6-3 and J is TRBJ2-3, with 11 positions matching TRBD2. J gave up 6 bases and V 0 bases, and 5 bases lay outside the gene matches. Germline CDR1 and CDR2: MNHEY and SVGEGT. The CDR3 is 16 amino acids. CDR3 nucleotide sequence: TGTGCCAGCAGTTACTCTATAGCGGGGGGGATGGATACGCAGTATTTT. This codes for CASSYSIAGGMDTQYF.

Comment on this clonotype: A much larger clone differs by one base, so this may be a read error. The J gene is TRBJ2-7, the V gene TRBV7-2, with D uncertain. This CDR3 spans 15 amino acids. V was trimmed by 1 base and J by 8 bases, leaving 18 bases between them. CDR1 is SGHTA and CDR2 is FQGNSA in the germline V gene. The CDR3 sequence: CASSLGPRSELKQYF. CDR3 coding DNA: TGTGCCAGCAGCTTAGGTCCGCGGTCGGAGCTCAAGCAGTACTTC. Drawing the rest from reference TRBV7-2 and TRBJ2-7, the complete variable domain is GAGVSQSPSNKVTEKGKDVELRCDPISGHTALYWYRQSLGQGLEFLIYFQGNSAPDKSGLPSDRFSAERTGGSVSTLTIQRTQQEDSAVYLCASSLGPRSELKQYFGPGTRLTVT.

There are many counts of this clonotype. A junction boundary mismatches the germline segment, possibly from a read error. The chain links TRBV5-1 to TRBJ1-2; a possible D gene is TRBD1 (6 bases). Germline CDR1 and CDR2: SGHRS and YFSETQ. This CDR3 is built from 13 residues. DNA for the CDR3: TGTGCCAGCAGTCCAGGGGTTGGCTATGGCTACACCTTC. As protein: CASSPGVGYGYTF.

The gene calls are TRBV6-2 or TRBV6-3 and TRBJ2-3; D may be TRBD2 (5 bases). CDR3 length: 16 residues. Deletions cut 2 bases from V and 12 bases from J, with 24 bases between. CDR1 is MNHEY and CDR2 is SVGEGT in the germline V gene. CDR3 sequence reads: CASSYVGPEAPGSQYF. The CDR3 DNA sequence: TGTGCCAGCAGTTACGTTGGGCCGGAGGCACCAGGATCCCAGTATTTT.

The chain couples TRBV28 to TRBJ2-3; 7 bases are a match to TRBD2. Trimming removed 6 bases from V and 5 bases from J; junction bases left unmatched: 11. The CDR3 runs 15 residues. Germline CDR1 is MDHEN and CDR2 is SYDVKM. CDR3 loop: CASSQTWRGIDTQYF. CDR3 nucleotide sequence: TGTGCCAGCAGCCAAACTTGGCGGGGGATAGATACGCAGTATTTT.

The chain carries TRBV6-6 and TRBJ2-7, with 8 bases lining up with TRBD1. Near its end, the DNA agrees better with TRBJ2-5, so the J call may be wrong. Germline CDR1 and CDR2: MNHNY and SVGAGI (reference sequence). This CDR3 has 13 residues. The CDR3 DNA follows: TGTGCCAGCATTGCGACAGGGGACGGGACCCAGTACTTC. Translating gives CASIATGDGTQYF.

The V call is TRBV20-1, the J call TRBJ2-7; the match to TRBD1 covers 8 bases. Trimming took 6 bases from V and 4 from J; bases not matched to a gene: 11. Germline CDR1 and CDR2: DFQATT and SNEGSKA (reference sequence). The CDR3 has 14 amino acids. The CDR3 loop reads CSALTGTGVYEQYF. The CDR3 nucleotides are TGCAGTGCCCTGACCGGGACAGGCGTGTACGAGCAGTACTTC.

This chain joins TRBV29-1 and TRBJ2-7, with TRBD1 as a possible D gene (5 bases). The CDR3 totals 15 residues. With 1 base removed from V and 0 bases from J, the gap between germline ends came to 13 bases. CDR1 is SQVTM and CDR2 is ANQGSEA in the germline V gene. CDR3 sequence: CSVEGPGIISYEQYF. The CDR3 coding sequence is TGCAGCGTTGAAGGTCCAGGGATAATCTCCTACGAGCAGTACTTC.

The gene calls are TRBV9 and TRBJ2-3; perhaps TRBD2 as D (7 bases). Germline V gene data show CDR1 as SGDLS and CDR2 as YYNGEE. V lost 5 bases and J 6 bases, leaving 19 bases between the germline ends. The CDR3 loop spans 15 amino acids. The CDR3 DNA sequence: TGTGCCAGCAGTGGAGGAGGGGGGGGGCTTGATACGCAGTATTTT. Translating gives CASSGGGGGLDTQYF.

CDR3 in amino acids: CASRDRQYYGYTF. The CDR3 nucleotides are TGTGCCAGCAGGGACCGACAGTACTATGGCTACACCTTC. The rearrangement joins TRBV6-2 or TRBV6-3 to TRBJ1-2, with a weak D call TRBD1 (5 bases). This CDR3 contains 13 residues. The germline CDR1 and CDR2 sequences are MNHEY and SVGEGT. V was pared by 6 bases and J by 3 bases, with 11 bases between.

The J gene is TRBJ2-7, the V gene TRBV2; 9 positions agree with TRBD1. The DNA end lines up better with TRBJ2-4; the J call may be wrong. The CDR3 has 17 amino acids. The V gene's germline CDR1 is SNHLY and CDR2 FYNNEI. CDR3 sequence reads: CASSETGGGMLEDIQYF. The CDR3 nucleotides read TGTGCCAGCAGTGAAACAGGGGGCGGTATGCTAGAAGACATTCAGTACTTC.